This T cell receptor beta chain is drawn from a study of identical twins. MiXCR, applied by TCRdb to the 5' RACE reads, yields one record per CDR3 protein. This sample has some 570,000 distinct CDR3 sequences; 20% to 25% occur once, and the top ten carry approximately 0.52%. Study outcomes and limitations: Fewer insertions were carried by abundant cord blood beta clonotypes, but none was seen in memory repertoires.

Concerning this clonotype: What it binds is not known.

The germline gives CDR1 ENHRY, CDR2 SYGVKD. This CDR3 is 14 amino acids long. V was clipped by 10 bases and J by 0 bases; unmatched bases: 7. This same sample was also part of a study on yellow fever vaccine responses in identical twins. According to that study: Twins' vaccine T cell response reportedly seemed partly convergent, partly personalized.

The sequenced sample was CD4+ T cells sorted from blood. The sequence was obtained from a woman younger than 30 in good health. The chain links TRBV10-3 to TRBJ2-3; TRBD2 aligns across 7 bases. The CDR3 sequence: CANAVGLSTDTQYF. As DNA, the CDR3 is TGTGCCAACGCCGTGGGACTAAGCACAGATACGCAGTATTTT.